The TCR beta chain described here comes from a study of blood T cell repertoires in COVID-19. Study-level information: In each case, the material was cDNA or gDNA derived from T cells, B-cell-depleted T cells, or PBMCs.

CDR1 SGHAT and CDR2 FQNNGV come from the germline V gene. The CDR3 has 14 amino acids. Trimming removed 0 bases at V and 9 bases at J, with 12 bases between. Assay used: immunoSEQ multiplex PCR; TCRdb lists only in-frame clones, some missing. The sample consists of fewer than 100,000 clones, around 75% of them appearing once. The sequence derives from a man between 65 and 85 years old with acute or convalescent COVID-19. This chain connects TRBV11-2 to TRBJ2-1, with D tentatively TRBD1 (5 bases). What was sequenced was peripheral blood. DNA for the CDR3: TGTGCCAGCAGCTTAGAGCTAGGGGTCAGTGAGCAGTTCTTC. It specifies CASSLELGVSEQFF.